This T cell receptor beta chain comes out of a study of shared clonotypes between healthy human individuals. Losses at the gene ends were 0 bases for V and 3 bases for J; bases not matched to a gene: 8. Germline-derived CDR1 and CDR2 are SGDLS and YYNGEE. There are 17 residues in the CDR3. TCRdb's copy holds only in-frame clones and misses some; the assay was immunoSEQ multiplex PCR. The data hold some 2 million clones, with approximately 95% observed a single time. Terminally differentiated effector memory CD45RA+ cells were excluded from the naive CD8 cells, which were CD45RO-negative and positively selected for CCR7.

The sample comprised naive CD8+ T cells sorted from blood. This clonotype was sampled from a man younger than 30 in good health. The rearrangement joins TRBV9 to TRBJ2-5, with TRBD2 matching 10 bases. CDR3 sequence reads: CASSVGGSGRFEETQYF. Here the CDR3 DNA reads TGTGCCAGCAGCGTAGGAGGTAGCGGGAGGTTCGAAGAGACCCAGTACTTC.